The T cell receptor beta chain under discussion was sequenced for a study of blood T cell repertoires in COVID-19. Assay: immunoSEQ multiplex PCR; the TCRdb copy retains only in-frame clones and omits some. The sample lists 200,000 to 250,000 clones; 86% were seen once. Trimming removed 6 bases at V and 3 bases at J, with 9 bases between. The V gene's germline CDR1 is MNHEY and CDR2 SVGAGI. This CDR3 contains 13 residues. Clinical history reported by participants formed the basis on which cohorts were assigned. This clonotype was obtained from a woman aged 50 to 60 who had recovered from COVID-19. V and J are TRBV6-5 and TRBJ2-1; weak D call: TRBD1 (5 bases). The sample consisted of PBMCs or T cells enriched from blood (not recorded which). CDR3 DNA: TGTGCCAGCAGGGATGACAGCTACAATGAGCAGTTCTTC. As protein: CASRDDSYNEQFF.